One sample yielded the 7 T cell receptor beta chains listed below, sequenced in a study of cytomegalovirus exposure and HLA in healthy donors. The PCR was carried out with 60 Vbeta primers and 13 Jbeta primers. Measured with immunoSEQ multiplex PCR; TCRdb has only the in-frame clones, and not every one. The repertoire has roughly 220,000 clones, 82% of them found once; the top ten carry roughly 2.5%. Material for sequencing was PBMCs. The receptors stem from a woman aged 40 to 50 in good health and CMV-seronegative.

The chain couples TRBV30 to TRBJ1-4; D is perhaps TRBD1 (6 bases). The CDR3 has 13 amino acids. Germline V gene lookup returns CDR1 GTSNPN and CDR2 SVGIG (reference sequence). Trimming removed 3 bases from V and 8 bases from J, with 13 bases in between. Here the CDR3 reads CAWRRGAAEKLFF. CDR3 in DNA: TGTGCCTGGAGACGGGGGGCAGCCGAAAAACTGTTTTTT.

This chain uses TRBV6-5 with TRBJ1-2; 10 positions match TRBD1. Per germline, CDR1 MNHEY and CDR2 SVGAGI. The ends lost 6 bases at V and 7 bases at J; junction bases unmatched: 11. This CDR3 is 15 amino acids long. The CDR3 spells CASRKGGTGAAGYTF. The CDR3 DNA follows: TGTGCCAGCAGAAAAGGGGGGACAGGGGCCGCTGGCTACACCTTC.

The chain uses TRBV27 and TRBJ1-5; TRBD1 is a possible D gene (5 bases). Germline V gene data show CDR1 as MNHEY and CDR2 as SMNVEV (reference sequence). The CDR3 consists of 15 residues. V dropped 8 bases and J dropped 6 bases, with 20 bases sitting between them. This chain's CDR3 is CASARGQGVFQPQHF. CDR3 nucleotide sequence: TGTGCCAGCGCTAGGGGTCAGGGTGTTTTTCAGCCCCAGCATTTT.

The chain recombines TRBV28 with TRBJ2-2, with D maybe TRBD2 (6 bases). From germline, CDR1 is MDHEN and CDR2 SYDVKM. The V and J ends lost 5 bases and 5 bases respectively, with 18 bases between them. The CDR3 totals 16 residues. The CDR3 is CASSRVEGSRTGELFF. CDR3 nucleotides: TGTGCCAGCAGTCGCGTGGAGGGGTCGAGGACCGGGGAGCTGTTTTTT. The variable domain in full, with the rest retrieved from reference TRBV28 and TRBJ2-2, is DVKVTQSSRYLVKRTGEKVFLECVQDMDHENMFWYRQDPGLGLRLIYFSYDVKMKEKGDIPEGYSVSREKKERFSLILESASTNQTSMYLCASSRVEGSRTGELFFGEGSRLTVL.

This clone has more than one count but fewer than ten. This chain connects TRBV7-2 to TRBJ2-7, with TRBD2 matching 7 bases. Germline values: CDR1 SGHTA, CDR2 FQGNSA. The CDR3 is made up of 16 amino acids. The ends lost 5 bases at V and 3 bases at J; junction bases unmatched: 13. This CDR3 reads CASSPPRISGFYEQYF. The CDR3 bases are TGTGCCAGCAGCCCTCCGAGGATTAGCGGGTTCTACGAGCAGTACTTC.

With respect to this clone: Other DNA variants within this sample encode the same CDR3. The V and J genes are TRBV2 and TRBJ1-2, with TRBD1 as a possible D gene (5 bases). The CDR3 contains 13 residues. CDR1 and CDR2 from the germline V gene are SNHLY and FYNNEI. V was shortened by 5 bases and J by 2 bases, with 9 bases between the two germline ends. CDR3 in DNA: TGTGCCAGCAGTCCAGACAGCAACTATGGCTACACCTTC. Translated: CASSPDSNYGYTF.

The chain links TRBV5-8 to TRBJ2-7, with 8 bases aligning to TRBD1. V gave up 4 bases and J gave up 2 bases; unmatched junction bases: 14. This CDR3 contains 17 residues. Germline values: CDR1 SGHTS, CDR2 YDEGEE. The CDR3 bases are TGTGCCAGCAGCCCCCCCTTAGTTACAGGGGGGACCTACGAGCAGTACTTC. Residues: CASSPPLVTGGTYEQYF. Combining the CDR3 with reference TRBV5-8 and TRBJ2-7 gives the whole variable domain EAGVTQSPTHLIKTRGQQATLRCSPISGHTSVYWYQQALGLGLQFLLWYDEGEERNRGNFPPRFSGRQFPNYSSELNVNALELEDSALYLCASSPPLVTGGTYEQYFGPGTRLTVT.